These 9 T cell receptor beta chains came from one sample sequenced in a study of shared clonotypes between healthy human individuals (dated by TCRdb to about 2020). The library was generated by the immunoSEQ multiplex PCR assay. What TCRdb holds here is the immuneACCESS table cut down to in-frame rearrangements. Part of the clones is not present; checked against another copy, under half of the missing clones reflect an unresolved V gene, and the others are unexplained. The sample table holds approximately 1.1 million clones, of which 75% to 80% were seen once. The ten largest account for 0.5% to 0.6% of the sample. Sequences were obtained from memory CD4+ T cells from PBMCs. Taken with the paper, the label for cell subset or site translates to: CD45RA-negative fraction. Source of these receptors: a man aged 18 to 30 in good health. Some clones in this sample may be carry-over from other donors' samples.

This clone turned up a few times. This rearrangement joins TRBV6-1 to TRBJ1-5; 7 bases are shared with TRBD1. Germline loops: CDR1 MNHNS, CDR2 SASEGT. After removal of 4 bases from V and 9 bases from J, the junction contained 15 bases not matched to a gene. This CDR3 comprises 16 residues. CDR3 loop: CASSVRDSFYGGPQHF. The CDR3 coding sequence is TGTGCCAGCAGTGTCCGGGACAGCTTCTACGGGGGGCCCCAGCATTTT.

The genes are TRBV10-3 and TRBJ1-1; no reliable D call. Trimming stripped 0 bases from V and 3 bases from J, with 11 bases between. Germline V gene data show CDR1 as ENHRY and CDR2 as SYGVKD. This CDR3 spans 15 amino acids. The DNA for the CDR3 is TGTGCCATCAGTGAGTCGCCAGGAACAGACACTGAAGCTTTCTTT. It encodes CAISESPGTDTEAFF.

The rearrangement uses TRBV5-1 and TRBJ2-7, with 9 bases lining up with TRBD1. Germline V lookup: CDR1 SGHRS, CDR2 YFSETQ. V dropped 4 bases and J dropped 5; count of bases not matched to a gene: 10. The CDR3 runs 15 residues. This chain's CDR3 is CASSGTGTGRNEQYF. CDR3 bases: TGCGCCAGCAGCGGGACCGGGACAGGGCGGAACGAGCAGTACTTC.

The V gene is TRBV6-1, the J gene TRBJ1-2, with D possibly being TRBD1 (5 bases). The CDR3 totals 15 residues. V lost 4 bases and J lost 4, with 16 bases in between. CDR1 MNHNS and CDR2 SASEGT come from the germline V gene. The CDR3 loop reads CASSASGAVVYGYTF. Here the CDR3 DNA reads TGTGCCAGCAGTGCTTCCGGGGCAGTTGTCTATGGCTACACCTTC.

The chain links TRBV4-3 to TRBJ2-1, with D unclear. CDR3 size: 15 residues. The germline gives CDR1 LGHNA, CDR2 YSLEER. V gave up 4 bases and J gave up 7 bases, with 17 bases separating them. DNA for the CDR3: TGCGCCAGCAGCCCGAGGAACTCCTACGGTAATGAGCAGTTCTTC. Residues: CASSPRNSYGNEQFF.

The V and J genes are TRBV28 and TRBJ2-5, with D maybe TRBD1 (8 bases). V was pared by 8 bases and J by 6 bases, with 25 bases between. This CDR3 is built from 16 residues. The germline V gene encodes CDR1 MDHEN and CDR2 SYDVKM. The CDR3 reads CASLGTGRKGGKTQYF. In DNA form, the CDR3 reads TGTGCCAGCTTGGGGACAGGTAGAAAGGGGGGGAAGACCCAGTACTTC. Supplemented by reference TRBV28 and TRBJ2-5, the full variable domain reads DVKVTQSSRYLVKRTGEKVFLECVQDMDHENMFWYRQDPGLGLRLIYFSYDVKMKEKGDIPEGYSVSREKKERFSLILESASTNQTSMYLCASLGTGRKGGKTQYFGPGTRLLVL.

This CDR3 reads CASSQLGRETYNEQFF. As DNA, the CDR3 is TGCGCCAGCAGCCAACTGGGACGGGAGACATACAATGAGCAGTTCTTC. J is TRBJ2-1 and V is TRBV4-1, with TRBD2 as a possible D gene (6 bases). The germline V gene has CDR1 MGHRA and CDR2 YSYEKL. The CDR3 covers 16 residues. Trimming took off 2 bases at V and 4 bases at J, with 15 bases between the two ends.

This clone was recorded a few times. The rearrangement joins TRBV9 to TRBJ2-7; 9 bases match TRBD1. The CDR3 sequence is 14 residues long. After removal of 4 bases from V and 5 bases from J, the junction contained 7 bases not matched to a gene. Germline values: CDR1 SGDLS, CDR2 YYNGEE. In DNA, the CDR3 is TGTGCCAGCAGCCCACGGACAGGGGTTGACGAGCAGTACTTC. Its protein is CASSPRTGVDEQYF. The full variable domain, completed using reference TRBV9 and TRBJ2-7, is DSGVTQTPKHLITATGQRVTLRCSPRSGDLSVYWYQQSLDQGLQFLIQYYNGEERAKGNILERFSAQQFPDLHSELNLSSLELGDSALYFCASSPRTGVDEQYFGPGTRLTVT.

The chain couples TRBV5-1 to TRBJ1-1; D unresolved. CDR1 and CDR2 (germline): SGHRS, YFSETQ. The CDR3 runs to 15 residues. V was pared by 0 bases and J by 0 bases, with 9 bases between. The CDR3 DNA reads as TGCGCCAGCAGCTTGGAGGGTAAACTGAACACTGAAGCTTTCTTT. This sequence encodes CASSLEGKLNTEAFF.